Detailed here is one TCR beta chain. This clonotype was seen a handful of times. Its specific antigen is unknown. No quality values exist for individual bases; no much larger clone is one base distant. The record originates from a study of identical twins (dated by TCRdb to 2016 to 2018). For the wider study: TCR alpha and beta repertoires from monozygotic twins, unrelated adults of various ages and cord blood were deep-sequenced to test whether fetal clonotypes persist. To rule out contamination, replicate twin experiments were performed at different times with different library preparation protocols. The study at large found these results: Because the same donors could not be followed over many years, the conclusions relied on cross-sectional statistical analysis. Abundant cord blood beta clonotypes had fewer insertions, young adult naive repertoires showed a similar but weaker trend, and memory repertoires showed no such trend. In beta out-of-frame sequences, excess twin sharing was weaker, because having fewer shared sequences lowered the signal-to-noise ratio. In monozygotic twins, out-of-frame TCR alpha sharing was systematically underestimated by recombination models, although the models agreed with sharing between unrelated individuals. Invariant T cells such as MAIT and iNKT could partly confound zero-insertion analyses, although diverse VJ usage argued against such confounding for most clonotypes. Compared with coincidental sharing between unrelated individuals, out-of-frame TCR alpha sequences shared between twins showed an excess of sequences with low generation probability.

Every donor was a healthy Caucasian. The twin cohort comprised three pairs of female monozygotic twins, all aged roughly 18 to 30 years. Positive isolation kits from Invitrogen were used to isolate CD4+ and CD8+ T cell populations. The germline V gene yields SGHRS for CDR1 and YFSETQ for CDR2. At the junction V is shortened by 4 bases and J by 2 bases; bases outside the gene matches: 2. Spanning cysteine to phenylalanine, the CDR3 consists of 15 amino acids. Only the CDR3 DNA is retained, 45 bases long and in frame from the first base. Receptor libraries were prepared by 5' RACE. The data were produced on an Illumina HiSeq 2000. Template switching introduced a universal primer binding site; the final cDNA contained a unique molecular identifier, enabling accurate counting of TCR cDNA molecules. Specific primers in the conserved constant-segment region were used to synthesize first-strand cDNA for TCR alpha and beta chains. Each cDNA library was double barcoded, with a SMART-Mk sample barcode plus Illumina barcodes, to control for contamination. TruSeq adapter sequences and Illumina sample barcodes were added in two successive PCR steps. TCR alpha and beta cDNA libraries were sequenced on the Illumina HiSeq platform with custom primers. From the authors' description of their analysis: MiGEC was used to process raw reads and extract unique molecular identifiers, and MiXCR was used to find CDR3 positions. For each individual, recombination models were inferred using an EM algorithm with the repgenHMM and IGoR tools. Shared clonotypes were analyzed with the tcR package in R, and sharing was normalized by the product of cloneset sizes. Out-of-frame nonproductive sequences were analyzed to study raw recombination free of thymic and clonal selection effects. TCRdb's own reprocessing of the public reads used fastp at Q25 and MiXCR and kept productive beta chains. A single entry per CDR3 protein holds the most common genes and DNA from its merged rows. TCRdb, rather than the study authors, made the V and J calls. The sample table shows approximately 470,000 distinct CDR3 sequences, and over 12% are seen once. Clones ranked in the top ten supply 0.4% to 0.55% of the sample.

The same sample was also studied in work on yellow fever vaccine responses in identical twins. The second study's paper adds: The T cell response to vaccination in identical twins was reported by the authors to appear partly convergent and partly personalized. The study precisely tracked vaccine-responding T cell clones in identical twins.

The sequencing sample was made of CD4+ T cells sorted from blood. The sequence was obtained from a woman between 18 and 29 years old in good health. The chain is assembled from TRBV5-1 and TRBJ2-3; 12 bases in between match TRBD1. The bases are TGCGCCAGCAGCCCGGGACAGGGGGCCACAGATACGCAGTATTTT. Translated, this is CASSPGQGATDTQYF.